Included here is one T cell receptor beta chain sequence, with context. Its target is not known. PCR involved 60 Vbeta and 13 Jbeta primers. Sequenced by immunoSEQ multiplex PCR; TCRdb stores in-frame clones only, minus some. The repertoire holds roughly 150,000 clones, with approximately 80% as singletons. The data belong to a study of cytomegalovirus exposure and HLA in healthy donors. Study overall: Most genotyped donors, 75% to 85% of some 400, had Caucasian-associated genetic ancestry. Study-level points and caveats: The classifier was said to identify cytomegalovirus status with high specificity and sensitivity.

The V segment lost 5 bases and the J segment 5 bases; nucleotides outside the gene matches: 5. CDR1 is MNHNS and CDR2 is SASEGT in the germline V gene. The length of the CDR3 is 15 residues. The J gene is TRBJ2-5, the V gene TRBV6-1; the match to TRBD2 covers 13 bases. This TCR was sampled from a woman aged 18-29 years in good health and CMV-seronegative. The sample was PBMCs. DNA for the CDR3: TGTGCCAGCAGTAAACTAGCGGGGGGGCGGGAGACCCAGTACTTC. Encoded protein: CASSKLAGGRETQYF.